This T cell receptor beta chain was documented in a study of PD-L1 blockade in urothelial cancer. Study information: A median of roughly 150,000 T cells was found in the blood samples.

Study observations and caveats: Below-median pretreatment blood TCR clonality was a predictor of better survival.

Comment on this clone: Antigen: not known.

The CDR3 totals 13 residues. From germline, CDR1 is GTSNPN and CDR2 SVGIG (reference sequence). Between the trimmed V and J ends, which lost 0 bases and 6 bases, there was a span of 11 bases. Locally advanced or metastatic urothelial carcinoma affected the patients. Between 1 and 8 samples, pretreatment and on-treatment, were given by each patient. Produced via immunoSEQ multiplex PCR; TCRdb's table is partial and in-frame only. The sample records about 41,000 clones, 82% being singletons. The chain has TRBV30 and TRBJ1-2, with D perhaps TRBD1 (6 bases). The sample here was PBMCs, taken around atezolizumab (anti-PD-L1) treatment. The receptor was derived from a man aged 60 to 69 with urothelial cancer. Here the CDR3 reads CAWSVGAGDGYTF. The CDR3 DNA sequence: TGTGCCTGGAGTGTTGGGGCAGGGGATGGCTACACCTTC.